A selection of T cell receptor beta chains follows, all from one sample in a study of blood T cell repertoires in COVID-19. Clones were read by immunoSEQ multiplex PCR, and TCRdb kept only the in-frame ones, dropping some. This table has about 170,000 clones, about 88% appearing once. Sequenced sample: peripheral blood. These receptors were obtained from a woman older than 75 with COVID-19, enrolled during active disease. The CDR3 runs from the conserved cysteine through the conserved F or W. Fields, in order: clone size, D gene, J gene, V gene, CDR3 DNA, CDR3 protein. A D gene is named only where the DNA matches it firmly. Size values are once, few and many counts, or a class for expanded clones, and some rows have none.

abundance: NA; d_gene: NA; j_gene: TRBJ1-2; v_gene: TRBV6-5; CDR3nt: TGTGCCAGCAGTTCCCTGAGGCAGGGTGATAACTATGGCTACACCTTC; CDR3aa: CASSSLRQGDNYGYTF
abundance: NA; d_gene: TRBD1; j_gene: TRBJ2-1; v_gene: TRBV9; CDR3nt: TGTGCCAGCAGCGTAGAGGGGGCCCTCTCCTACAATGAGCAGTTCTTC; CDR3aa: CASSVEGALSYNEQFF
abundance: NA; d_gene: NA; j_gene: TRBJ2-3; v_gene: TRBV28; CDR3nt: TGTGCCAGCAGACCCCCCCGGGCGGGAAGAATATTACTCACAGATACGCAGTATTTT; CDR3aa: CASRPPRAGRILLTDTQYF
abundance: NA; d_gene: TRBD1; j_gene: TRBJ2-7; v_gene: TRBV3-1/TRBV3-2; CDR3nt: TGTGCCAGCAGCCAAGTCATCAGCTCCCAGGGGGAGTACTTC; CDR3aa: CASSQVISSQGEYF
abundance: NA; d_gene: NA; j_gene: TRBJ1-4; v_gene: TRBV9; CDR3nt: TGTGCCAGCAGCGTAAACCCCGAGGAAAAACTGTTTTTT; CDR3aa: CASSVNPEEKLFF
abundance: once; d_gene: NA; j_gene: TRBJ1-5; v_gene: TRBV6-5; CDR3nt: TGTGCCAGCAGTTCGGCGGGCAATCAGCCCCAGCATTTT; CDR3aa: CASSSAGNQPQHF
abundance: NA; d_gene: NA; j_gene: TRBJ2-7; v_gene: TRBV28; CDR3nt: TGTGCCAGCACAGGGCTGGGCGGCGAGCAGTACTTC; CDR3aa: CASTGLGGEQYF
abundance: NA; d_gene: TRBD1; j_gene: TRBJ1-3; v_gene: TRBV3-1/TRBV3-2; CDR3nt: TGTGCCAGCAGCCAAGCTTCGGGACAGGGAAACACCATATATTTT; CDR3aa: CASSQASGQGNTIYF
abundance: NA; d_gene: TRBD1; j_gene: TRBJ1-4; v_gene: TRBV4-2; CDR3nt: TGTGCCAGCAGCCAAGGTGACAGGGGCGGTGAAAAACTGTTTTTT; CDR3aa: CASSQGDRGGEKLFF
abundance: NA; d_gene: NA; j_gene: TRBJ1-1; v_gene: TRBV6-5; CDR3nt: TGTGCCAGCAGTACGATAAATCCGCGGGATGAAGCTTTCTTT; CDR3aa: CASSTINPRDEAFF
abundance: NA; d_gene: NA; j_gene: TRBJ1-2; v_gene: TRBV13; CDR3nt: TGTGCCAGCAGCTTAGGTGGAGGAGAGGAGTATGGCTACACCTTC; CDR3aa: CASSLGGGEEYGYTF
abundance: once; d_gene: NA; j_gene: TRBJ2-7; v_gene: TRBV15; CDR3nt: TGTGCCACCAGCAGAACACCTTCCTACGAGCAGTACTTC; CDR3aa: CATSRTPSYEQYF